Shown below are 9 T cell receptor beta chains from a single sample sequenced in a study of regulatory T cells in long-lasting Graves disease. Arm-PCR with iRepertoire HTBI primers amplified the CDR3 regions for these TCR beta libraries. TCRdb reanalysed the multiplex PCR reads using MiXCR and keeps one entry per CDR3 protein. The repertoire holds 350,000 to 500,000 distinct CDR3 sequences, about a sixth seen once, with under 30% in the top ten. Regarding time point: newly diagnosed GD, antithyroid drugs for less than 3 months. There was RNA extracted from PBMCs, and the TCR library was made from it. Separately, the same data were catalogued under a study of T cells in Graves' hyperthyroidism and ophthalmopathy.

This material consisted of peripheral blood mononuclear cells (PBMCs), taken at new diagnosis, from a patient treated with antithyroid drugs. These receptors came from a young woman with Graves disease.

J is TRBJ1-1 and V is TRBV2; 7 nucleotides line up with TRBD1. The CDR3 runs to 14 residues. J lost 0 bases, V lost 7 bases, and 5 bases had no gene match. CDR1 SNHLY and CDR2 FYNNEI come from the germline V gene. CDR3 coding DNA: TGTGCCAGCATGTATGGGACAGTGAACACTGAAGCTTTCTTT. Translation: CASMYGTVNTEAFF. Complete variable domain (other parts from reference TRBV2 and TRBJ1-1): EPEVTQTPSHQVTQMGQEVILRCVPISNHLYFYWYRQILGQKVEFLVSFYNNEISEKSEIFDDQFSVERPDGSNFTLKIRSTKLEDSAMYFCASMYGTVNTEAFFGQGTRLTVV.

This clonotype turned up a few times. The V call is TRBV4-2, the J call TRBJ2-3; TRBD1 aligns across 9 bases. Germline-derived CDR1 and CDR2 are LGHNA and YNFKEQ. V was clipped by 1 base and J by 2 bases; unmatched bases: 7. This CDR3 is 17 amino acids long. The CDR3 is CASSQANRGRFTDTQYF. CDR3 sequence (DNA): TGTGCCAGCAGCCAAGCGAACAGGGGGCGATTCACAGATACGCAGTATTTT.

V gene TRBV30 combines with J gene TRBJ2-1; 11 bases are a match to TRBD2. The CDR3 length is 13 residues. J was trimmed by 7 bases and V by 3 bases; bases with no gene match: 2. Looked up from germline, CDR1 is GTSNPN and CDR2 is SVGIG (reference sequence). CDR3 residues: CAWRLAGGNEQFF. In nucleotides, the CDR3 is TGTGCCTGGAGGCTAGCGGGAGGAAATGAGCAGTTCTTC.

Many counts were recorded for this clonotype. V is TRBV20-1 and J is TRBJ2-1; D is unclear. The V and J ends lost 3 bases and 10 bases respectively, with 13 bases between them. Germline V gene lookup returns CDR1 DFQATT and CDR2 SNEGSKA (reference sequence). CDR3 size: 12 residues. CDR3 residues: CSASKSVAEQFF. The CDR3, as DNA: TGCAGTGCTAGTAAATCGGTGGCAGAGCAGTTCTTC.

This clonotype was detected many times. This sequence joins TRBV12-3 or TRBV12-4 and TRBJ2-7; D unresolved. This CDR3 spans 14 amino acids. V gave up 0 bases and J gave up 5 bases, with 11 bases separating them. CDR3 amino acids: CASSLAGFTNEQYF. The CDR3 nucleotides are TGTGCCAGCAGTTTAGCGGGGTTTACCAACGAGCAGTACTTC.

The chain recombines TRBV20-1 with TRBJ1-6; TRBD1 agrees at 7 bases. J was trimmed by 7 bases and V by 4 bases; bases with no gene match: 10. Germline lookup yields CDR1 DFQATT and CDR2 SNEGSKA (reference sequence). CDR3 length: 15 amino acids. CDR3 in amino acids: CSANRAAGGNSPLHF. CDR3 bases: TGCAGTGCTAATCGGGCGGCAGGGGGAAATTCACCCCTCCACTTT.

Turning to this clonotype: Being one base from a much bigger clone, this may be a read error. This chain connects TRBV30 to TRBJ1-6; possible D gene TRBD1, 6 bases. Germline V gene data show CDR1 as GTSNPN and CDR2 as SVGIG (reference sequence). The CDR3 extends over 13 amino acids. This CDR3 reads CAWKDSPNSPPHF. CDR3 bases: TGTGCCTGGAAGGACAGCCCGAATTCACCCCCCCACTTT. The full variable domain, with the rest looked up from reference TRBV30 and TRBJ1-6, is SQTIHQWPATLVQPVGSPLSLECTVEGTSNPNLYWYRQAAGRGLQLLFYSVGIGQISSEVPQNLSASRPQDRQFILSSKKLLLSDSGFYLCAWKDSPNSPPHFGNGTRLTVT.

The V call is TRBV5-6, the J call TRBJ2-7; TRBD2 matches 12 bases. With V trimmed by 2 bases and J by 1 base, 7 bases remained unmatched. This CDR3 comprises 17 residues. Germline V gene data show CDR1 as SGHDT and CDR2 as YYEEEE. This chain's CDR3 is CASSFRLAGATSYEQYF. The CDR3 DNA sequence: TGTGCCAGCAGCTTCCGACTAGCGGGAGCAACGTCCTACGAGCAGTACTTC.

Remarks on this clonotype: A much larger clone sits a single nucleotide away, making a read error possible. This chain connects TRBV6-2 or TRBV6-3 to TRBJ2-7, with 8 bases aligning to TRBD1. This CDR3 is 15 amino acids long. Germline V CDR1 and CDR2: MNHEY, SVGEGT. CDR3 in amino acids: CASSYLRQGSHELYF. In DNA form, the CDR3 reads TGTGCCAGCAGTTACCTAAGACAGGGGAGCCACGAGCTGTACTTC.